This T cell receptor (beta chain) was captured by sequencing in a study of OX40 agonist ivuxolimab in advanced cancers. TCRdb's copy holds only in-frame clones and misses some; the assay was immunoSEQ multiplex PCR. This sample has roughly 72,000 clones, with nearly 90% found just once. This CDR3 is 14 amino acids long. CDR1 and CDR2 (germline): LNHNV, YYDKDF (reference sequence). Cycle 7 day 1, cycle 4 day 1, and baseline were the timepoints at which blood was sampled. Comment on this clone: The junction differs from germline at one of its ends, possibly a read error.

This sequence joins TRBV15 and TRBJ2-1, with 7 positions matching TRBD2. The material sequenced was CD4+ or CD8+ T cells sorted from blood, taken in a trial of the OX40 agonist ivuxolimab. This clonotype was obtained from an adult with an advanced solid tumor such as melanoma, head and neck, liver or kidney cancer. CDR3 protein: CATSSGLRTSNSVF. In DNA, the CDR3 is TGTGCCACCAGCAGCGGTCTACGGACTAGTAATTCGGTCTTC.